This T cell receptor (beta chain) appears in the sequencing data of a study of T cell repertoires in cytomegalovirus infection. Overall study findings and caveats: In two of eight donors, the top clonotype was HLA-C-restricted CMV-specific.

V was clipped by 6 bases and J by 6 bases; unmatched bases: 9. The CDR3 consists of 15 residues. Germline CDR1 reads SGHAT; CDR2 reads FQNNGV. With regard to this clonotype: What it recognizes is unknown.

TCRdb re-derived calls from the reads in MiXCR, one entry per CDR3 protein. The sample has some 920,000 distinct CDR3 sequences; less than 40% are singletons. This sequence joins TRBV11-2 and TRBJ2-1, with 9 bases identical to TRBD1. The source of this sequence is a human donor in good health (CMV status not recorded). Some clones in this sample may be carry-over from other donors' samples. Sequences were derived from cultured CD8+ T cells from PBMCs, sampled from culture after CMV antigen stimulation. CDR3 sequence (DNA): TGTGCCAGCAGACGACAGGGGGGGCCTCCCAATGAGCAGTTCTTC. It encodes CASRRQGGPPNEQFF.